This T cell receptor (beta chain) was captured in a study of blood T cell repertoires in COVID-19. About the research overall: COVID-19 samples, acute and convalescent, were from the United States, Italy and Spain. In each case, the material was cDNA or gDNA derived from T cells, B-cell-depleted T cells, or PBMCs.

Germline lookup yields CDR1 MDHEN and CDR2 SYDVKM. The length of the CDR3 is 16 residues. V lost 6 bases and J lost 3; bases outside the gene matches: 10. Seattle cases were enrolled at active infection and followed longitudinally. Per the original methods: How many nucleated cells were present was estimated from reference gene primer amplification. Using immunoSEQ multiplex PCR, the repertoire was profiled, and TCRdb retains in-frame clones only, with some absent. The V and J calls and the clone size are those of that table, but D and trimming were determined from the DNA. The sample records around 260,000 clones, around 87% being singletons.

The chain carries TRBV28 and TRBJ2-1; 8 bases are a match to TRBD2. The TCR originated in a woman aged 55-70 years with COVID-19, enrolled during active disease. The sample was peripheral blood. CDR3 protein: CASRSEREWGYNEQFF. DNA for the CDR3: TGTGCCAGCAGATCAGAGCGGGAGTGGGGCTACAATGAGCAGTTCTTC.